This T cell receptor beta chain was sequenced during a study of long-term antiretroviral therapy in people with HIV. In germline, CDR1 is MNHEY, CDR2 SVGAGI. The CDR3 consists of 16 residues. V dropped 0 bases and J dropped 6 bases, with 12 bases sitting between them. People in the study who had HIV all got their treatment in the United States. The samples comprised about 0.95-11 million cryopreserved PBMC ahead of DNA extraction. Runs used v3.0 of the immunoSEQ assay and were done at survey level. Data came from immunoSEQ multiplex PCR; TCRdb stores just in-frame clones and leaves some out. The sample lists about 24,000 clones, 70% to 85% occurring once. Findings and limits, study-wide: Comparison with controls showed narrower CDR3 length ranges in HIV repertoires. Transplant-donor-level diversity was not reached after ART, though diversity increased.

Turning to this clone: Its antigen is still unknown.

The rearrangement joins TRBV6-5 to TRBJ1-6; no clear D. This clonotype originated in a man younger than 40 with HIV. The sample was unsorted PBMCs, taken 4.4 years after starting antiretroviral therapy. The CDR3 DNA reads TGTGCCAGCAGTTACTCGCCGGGAGGCGGTAATTCACCCCTCCACTTT. Amino acid sequence: CASSYSPGGGNSPLHF.